This T cell receptor (beta chain) was obtained from a study of regulatory T cells in long-lasting Graves disease. Time point denoted: persistent/refractory GD, antithyroid drugs over 5 years with positive TRAb. The authors made the TCR library using RNA they extracted from PBMCs. Patients were from an endocrinology department in Xi'an, China. A peripheral blood sample, 7 to 9 milliliters in volume, was drawn into EDTA tubes. Remarks on this clonotype: The antigen remains unidentified.

According to the study, TCR beta libraries were built with iRepertoire HTBI primers and CDR3-region Arm-PCR. Original analysis: Analysis of the samples identified 50 to 70 TRBV and 14 to 15 TRBJ segments. TCRdb re-derived calls from the multiplex PCR reads in MiXCR, one entry per CDR3 protein. The V and J calls and clone size are TCRdb's, not the authors'. Of around 460,000 distinct CDR3 sequences listed, 20% to 25% are singletons. The V end lost 0 bases, the J end lost 8 bases, and 13 bases lay between the germline ends. Germline lookup yields CDR1 LNHDA and CDR2 SQIVND (reference sequence). There are 15 residues in the CDR3. Broader study findings: With a few thousand shared public clonotypes, persistent patients exceeded new patients, who shared about a thousand.

The rearrangement joins TRBV19 to TRBJ1-4; weak D call: TRBD1 (6 bases). This clonotype was sampled from a female donor with Graves disease. The specimen comprised peripheral blood mononuclear cells (PBMCs), sampled when the disease was refractory, from a patient treated with antithyroid drugs. The CDR3 nucleotides are TGTGCCAGTAGTATAGAGGGAGGGGACACGGAAAAACTGTTTTTT. It yields the protein CASSIEGGDTEKLFF.